This T cell receptor (beta chain) was documented in a study of blood T cell repertoires in COVID-19. About the study: The samples span acute and convalescent COVID-19 from the United States, Italy and Spain.

Germline V gene sequence: CDR1 GTSNPN, CDR2 SVGIG (reference sequence). The CDR3 is 12 amino acids. Trimming pared 0 bases from V and 6 bases from J, leaving 5 bases between. Profiling relied on immunoSEQ multiplex PCR, and the TCRdb table lists in-frame clones only, not all of them. The sample includes about 200,000 clones, around 80% of them seen just once. Sequences were obtained from peripheral blood. This chain links TRBV30 with TRBJ2-2; D is unclear. The sequence was collected from a woman in her thirties or forties with acute or convalescent COVID-19. The DNA of the CDR3 is TGTGCCTGGAGTGTCCCTCCCGGGGAGCTGTTTTTT. This codes for CAWSVPPGELFF.